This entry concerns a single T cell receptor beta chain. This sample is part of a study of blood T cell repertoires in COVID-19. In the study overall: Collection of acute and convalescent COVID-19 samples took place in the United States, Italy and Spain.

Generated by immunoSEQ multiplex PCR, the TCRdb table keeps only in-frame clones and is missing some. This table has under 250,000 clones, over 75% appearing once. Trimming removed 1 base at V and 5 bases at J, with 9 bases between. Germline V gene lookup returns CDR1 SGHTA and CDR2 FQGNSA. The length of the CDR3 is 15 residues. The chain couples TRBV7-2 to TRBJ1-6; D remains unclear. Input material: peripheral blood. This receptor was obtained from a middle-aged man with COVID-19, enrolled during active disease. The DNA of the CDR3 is TGTGCCAGCAGCTTAGTGGCCGTTAATAATTCACCCCTCCACTTT. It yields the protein CASSLVAVNNSPLHF.